The 10 T cell receptor beta chains in this list originate from one sample, sequenced in a study of cytomegalovirus exposure and HLA in healthy donors. Generated by immunoSEQ multiplex PCR, the TCRdb table keeps only in-frame clones and is missing some. The table includes about 170,000 clones, 95% to 96% detected once. The sample comprised PBMCs. These receptors were collected from a woman between 18 and 29 years old in good health and CMV-seronegative.

The chain has TRBV15 and TRBJ2-1; TRBD1 matches at 7 bases. CDR1 and CDR2 from the germline V gene are LNHNV and YYDKDF (reference sequence). The length of the CDR3 is 12 residues. J lost 14 bases, V lost 2 bases, and 6 bases had no gene match. CDR3 region: CATSRSGDSKFF. CDR3 in DNA: TGTGCCACCAGCAGATCCGGGGACAGTAAGTTCTTC. Complete variable domain (other parts from reference TRBV15 and TRBJ2-1): DAMVIQNPRYQVTQFGKPVTLSCSQTLNHNVMYWYQQKSSQAPKLLFHYYDKDFNNEADTPDNFQSRRPNTSFCFLDIRSPGLGDTAMYLCATSRSGDSKFFGPGTRLTVL.

This clone was recorded many times. The chain carries TRBV10-3 and TRBJ1-1, with TRBD1 as a possible D gene (5 bases). Germline values: CDR1 ENHRY, CDR2 SYGVKD. There are 14 residues in the CDR3. V dropped 2 bases and J dropped 0 bases, with 7 bases sitting between them. CDR3 in amino acids: CAISERGVNTEAFF. DNA for the CDR3: TGTGCCATCAGTGAGCGGGGGGTGAACACTGAAGCTTTCTTT.

V usage is TRBV5-1 and J usage is TRBJ2-1; D remains unclear. Germline CDR1 is SGHRS and CDR2 is YFSETQ. V was trimmed by 6 bases and J by 1 base, leaving 14 bases between them. The CDR3 contains 15 residues. The CDR3 sequence: CASMLVPESYNEQFF. The CDR3 nucleotides read TGCGCCAGCATGCTTGTTCCGGAGTCCTACAATGAGCAGTTCTTC.

This CDR3 reads CASSQDGRGGMDTQYF. CDR3 nucleotide sequence: TGCGCCAGCAGCCAAGACGGGCGGGGGGGCATGGATACGCAGTATTTT. The rearrangement joins TRBV4-3 to TRBJ2-3; 9 bases agree with TRBD2. V shed 0 bases and J 6 bases; nucleotides not matched to a gene: 7. Per the germline V gene, CDR1 is LGHNA and CDR2 is YSLEER. This CDR3 contains 16 residues.

The chain uses TRBV6-6 and TRBJ2-7, with TRBD2 matching over 10 bases. CDR3 length equals 16 residues. CDR1 and CDR2 (germline): MNHNY, SVGAGI (reference sequence). With V trimmed by 5 bases and J by 7 bases, 14 bases remained unmatched. CDR3: CASSGTSGATSGEQYF. For the CDR3, the DNA is TGTGCCAGCAGTGGAACTAGCGGGGCTACGTCGGGGGAGCAGTACTTC.

J is TRBJ2-5 and V is TRBV11-2; the D is unclear. Germline-derived CDR1 and CDR2 are SGHAT and FQNNGV. This CDR3 is 13 amino acids long. V shed 2 bases and J shed 5 bases, with 9 bases lying between them. DNA for the CDR3: TGTGCCAGCAGCTTATGGTCAGCGGAGACCCAGTACTTC. Translating it yields CASSLWSAETQYF. Supplemented by reference TRBV11-2 and TRBJ2-5, the full variable domain reads EAGVAQSPRYKIIEKRQSVAFWCNPISGHATLYWYQQILGQGPKLLIQFQNNGVVDDSQLPKDRFSAERLKGVDSTLKIQPAKLEDSAVYLCASSLWSAETQYFGPGTRLLVL.

The genes are TRBV6-5 and TRBJ2-7, with 7 bases matching TRBD2. Trimming removed 4 bases from V and 3 bases from J; junction bases left unmatched: 12. The CDR3 loop spans 16 amino acids. CDR1 is MNHEY and CDR2 is SVGAGI in the germline V gene. CDR3 amino acids: CASSSQTSSTFYEQYF. CDR3 nucleotides: TGTGCCAGCAGTTCACAGACTAGCAGTACGTTCTACGAGCAGTACTTC.

CDR3 DNA: TGTGCCAGCACCCCCCGAGGGTCAGTTCACACTGAAGCTTTCTTT. Protein: CASTPRGSVHTEAFF. V and J are TRBV11-2 and TRBJ1-1; D is uncertain. The CDR3 has 15 amino acids. CDR1 is SGHAT, CDR2 FQNNGV, per germline. The V gene lost 7 bases and the J gene lost 3 bases, with 18 bases spanning the gap.

The V gene is TRBV6-5, the J gene TRBJ1-1; D not resolved. Germline V gives CDR1 MNHEY, CDR2 SVGAGI. The CDR3 runs to 13 residues. Trimming shortened V by 7 bases and J by 8 bases, and 17 bases separated the two germline ends. The CDR3 DNA sequence: TGTGCCAGCACCTCCTCTACCGGGTTAGAAGCTTTCTTT. Residues: CASTSSTGLEAFF.

J is TRBJ1-4 and V is TRBV5-6, with a possible D match to TRBD1 (6 bases). Between the trimmed V and J ends, which lost 1 base and 8 bases, there was a span of 18 bases. CDR3 length: 16 residues. The germline V gene encodes CDR1 SGHDT and CDR2 YYEEEE. Written as DNA, the CDR3 is TGTGCCAGCAGCTTGTTGACGTCAGGGGATCCCGAAAAACTGTTTTTT. It is translated as CASSLLTSGDPEKLFF. Full variable domain (rest looked up from reference TRBV5-6 and TRBJ1-4): DAGVTQSPTHLIKTRGQQVTLRCSPKSGHDTVSWYQQALGQGPQFIFQYYEEEERQRGNFPDRFSGHQFPNYSSELNVNALLLGDSALYLCASSLLTSGDPEKLFFGSGTQLSVL.